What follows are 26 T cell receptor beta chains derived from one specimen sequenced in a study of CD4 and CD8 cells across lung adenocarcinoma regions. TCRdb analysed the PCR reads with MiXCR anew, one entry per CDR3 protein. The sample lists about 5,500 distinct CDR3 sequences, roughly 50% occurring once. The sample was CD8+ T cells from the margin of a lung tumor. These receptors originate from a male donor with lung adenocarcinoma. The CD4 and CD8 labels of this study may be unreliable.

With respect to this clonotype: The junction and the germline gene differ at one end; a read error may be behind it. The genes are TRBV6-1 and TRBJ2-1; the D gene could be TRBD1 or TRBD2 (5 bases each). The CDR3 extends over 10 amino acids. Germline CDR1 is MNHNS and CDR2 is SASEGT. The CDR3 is CASGAWEQFF. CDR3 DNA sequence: TGTGCCAGCGGGGCCTGGGAGCAGTTTTTT.

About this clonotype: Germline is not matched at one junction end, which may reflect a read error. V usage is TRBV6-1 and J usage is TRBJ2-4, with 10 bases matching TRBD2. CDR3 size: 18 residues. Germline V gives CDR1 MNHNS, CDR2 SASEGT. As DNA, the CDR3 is TGTGCCAGCAGCACCCCGGTAGCGGGAGGACGGGCTGAAAACATCCAGTACTTC. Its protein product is CASSTPVAGGRAENIQYF.

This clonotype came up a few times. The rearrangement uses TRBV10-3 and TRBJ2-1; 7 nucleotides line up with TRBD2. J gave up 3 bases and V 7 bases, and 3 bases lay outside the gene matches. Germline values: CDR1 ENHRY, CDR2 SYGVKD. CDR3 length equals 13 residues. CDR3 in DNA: TGTGCCATCAACGGGGAGGGCTACAATGAGCAGTTCTTC. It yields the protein CAINGEGYNEQFF.

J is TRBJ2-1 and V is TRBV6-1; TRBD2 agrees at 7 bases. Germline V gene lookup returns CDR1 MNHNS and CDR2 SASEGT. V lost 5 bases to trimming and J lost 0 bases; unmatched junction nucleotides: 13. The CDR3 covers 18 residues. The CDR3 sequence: CASSTLRSGTGSYNEQFF. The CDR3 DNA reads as TGTGCCAGCAGTACGCTACGAAGCGGGACCGGCTCCTACAATGAGCAGTTCTTC.

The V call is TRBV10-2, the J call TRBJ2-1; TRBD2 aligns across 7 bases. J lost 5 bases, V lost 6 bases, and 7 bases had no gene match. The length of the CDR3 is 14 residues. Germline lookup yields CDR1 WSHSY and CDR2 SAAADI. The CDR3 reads CASRPRGDDNEQFF. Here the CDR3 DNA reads TGCGCCAGCAGACCACGGGGGGATGACAATGAGCAGTTCTTC.

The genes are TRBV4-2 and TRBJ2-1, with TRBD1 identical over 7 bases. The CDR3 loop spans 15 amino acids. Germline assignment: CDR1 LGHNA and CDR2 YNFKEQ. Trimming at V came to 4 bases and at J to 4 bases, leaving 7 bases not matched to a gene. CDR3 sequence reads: CASSPRDSYYNEQFF. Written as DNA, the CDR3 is TGTGCCAGCAGCCCCCGGGACAGCTATTACAATGAGCAGTTCTTC.

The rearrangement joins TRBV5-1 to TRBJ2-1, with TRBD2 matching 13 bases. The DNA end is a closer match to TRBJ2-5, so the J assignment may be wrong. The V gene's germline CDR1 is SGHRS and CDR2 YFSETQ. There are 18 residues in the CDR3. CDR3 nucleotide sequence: TGCGCCAGCAGCTTGGGGGACCTCGGGACTAGCGGGAAAGAGACCCAGTACTTC. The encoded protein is CASSLGDLGTSGKETQYF.

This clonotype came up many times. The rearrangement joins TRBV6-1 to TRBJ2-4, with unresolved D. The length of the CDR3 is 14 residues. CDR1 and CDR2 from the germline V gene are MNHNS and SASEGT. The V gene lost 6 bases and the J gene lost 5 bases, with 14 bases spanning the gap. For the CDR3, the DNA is TGTGCCAGCAGAAGGGCCGCAAACGAAAACATTCAGTACTTC. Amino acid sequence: CASRRAANENIQYF.

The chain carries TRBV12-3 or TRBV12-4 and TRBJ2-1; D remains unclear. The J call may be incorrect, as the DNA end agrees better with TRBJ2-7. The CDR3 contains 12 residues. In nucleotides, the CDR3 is TGTGCCAGCAGTCCCTCCGATTGGGAGCAGTACTTC. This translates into CASSPSDWEQYF.

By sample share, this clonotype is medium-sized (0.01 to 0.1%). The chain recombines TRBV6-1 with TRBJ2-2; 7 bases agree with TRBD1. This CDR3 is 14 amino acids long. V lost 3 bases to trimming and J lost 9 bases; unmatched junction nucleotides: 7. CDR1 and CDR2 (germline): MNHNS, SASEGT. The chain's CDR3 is CASSEGQSLWELFF. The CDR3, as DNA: TGTGCCAGCAGTGAGGGACAGTCTTTGTGGGAGCTGTTTTTT.

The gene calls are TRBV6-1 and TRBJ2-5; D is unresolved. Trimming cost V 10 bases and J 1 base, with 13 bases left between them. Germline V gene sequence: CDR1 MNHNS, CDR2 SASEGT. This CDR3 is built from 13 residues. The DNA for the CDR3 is TGTGCCACTATTCCGGGTGCCCAAGAGACCCAGTACTTC. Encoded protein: CATIPGAQETQYF.

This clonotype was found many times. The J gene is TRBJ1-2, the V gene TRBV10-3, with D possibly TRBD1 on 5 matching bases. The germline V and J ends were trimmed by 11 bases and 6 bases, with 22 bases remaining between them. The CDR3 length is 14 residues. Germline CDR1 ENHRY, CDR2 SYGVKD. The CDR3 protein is CASKGRADTHGYTF. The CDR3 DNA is TGTGCCTCCAAGGGAAGGGCGGACACCCATGGCTACACCTTC.

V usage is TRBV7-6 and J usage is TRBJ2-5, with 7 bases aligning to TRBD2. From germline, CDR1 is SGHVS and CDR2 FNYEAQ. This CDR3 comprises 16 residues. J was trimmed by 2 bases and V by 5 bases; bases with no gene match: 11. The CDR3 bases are TGTGCCAGCAGCCCATTGTTGGCTAGCGGACAAGAGACCCAGTACTTC. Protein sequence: CASSPLLASGQETQYF.

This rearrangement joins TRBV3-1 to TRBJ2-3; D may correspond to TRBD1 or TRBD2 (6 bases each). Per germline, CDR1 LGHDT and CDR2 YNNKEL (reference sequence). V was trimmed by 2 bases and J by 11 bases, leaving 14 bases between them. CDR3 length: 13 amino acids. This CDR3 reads CASSQSGGHRQYF. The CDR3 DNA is TGTGCCAGCAGCCAAAGTGGGGGGCATAGGCAGTATTTT.

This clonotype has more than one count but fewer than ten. CDR3 DNA: TGTGCCAGCAGTTTGGTAGGGCAAGAGACCCAGTACTTC. Translating it yields CASSLVGQETQYF. The genes are TRBV27 and TRBJ2-5; no firm D call. V was shortened by 3 bases and J by 2 bases, with 7 bases between the two germline ends. The CDR3 has 13 amino acids. CDR1 MNHEY and CDR2 SMNVEV come from the germline V gene (reference sequence).

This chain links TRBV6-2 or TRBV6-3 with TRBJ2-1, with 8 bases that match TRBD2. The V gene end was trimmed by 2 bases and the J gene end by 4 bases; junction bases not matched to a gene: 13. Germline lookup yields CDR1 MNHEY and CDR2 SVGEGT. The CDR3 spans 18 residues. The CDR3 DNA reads TGTGCCAGCAGTTACGCAGCGGGGGACGGCGGGATTTACAATGAGCAGTTCTTC. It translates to CASSYAAGDGGIYNEQFF.

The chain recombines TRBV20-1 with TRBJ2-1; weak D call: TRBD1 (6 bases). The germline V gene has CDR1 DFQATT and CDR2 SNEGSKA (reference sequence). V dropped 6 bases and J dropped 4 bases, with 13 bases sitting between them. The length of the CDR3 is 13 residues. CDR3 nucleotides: TGCAGTGCACCTATGGACAGATACAATGAGCAGTTCTTC. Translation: CSAPMDRYNEQFF.

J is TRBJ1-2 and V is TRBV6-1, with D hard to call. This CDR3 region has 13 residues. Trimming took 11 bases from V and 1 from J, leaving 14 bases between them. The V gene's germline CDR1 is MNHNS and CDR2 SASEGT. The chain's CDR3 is CAAQWTDNYGYTF. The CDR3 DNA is TGTGCCGCTCAGTGGACGGATAACTATGGCTACACCTTC.

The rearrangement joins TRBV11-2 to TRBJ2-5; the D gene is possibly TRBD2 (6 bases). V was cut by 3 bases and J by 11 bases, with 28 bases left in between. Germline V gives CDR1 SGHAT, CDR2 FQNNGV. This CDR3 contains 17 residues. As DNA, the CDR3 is TGTGCCAGCAGCTTTGGGACTGGCGGGCGTGGCCCAGATACGCAGTACTTC. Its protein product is CASSFGTGGRGPDTQYF.

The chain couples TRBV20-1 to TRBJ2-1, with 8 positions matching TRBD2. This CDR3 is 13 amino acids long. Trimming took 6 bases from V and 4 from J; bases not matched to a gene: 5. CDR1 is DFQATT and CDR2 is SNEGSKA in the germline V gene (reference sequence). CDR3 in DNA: TGCAGTGCCCTGGGACTAGTTTACAATGAGCAGTTCTTC. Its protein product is CSALGLVYNEQFF.

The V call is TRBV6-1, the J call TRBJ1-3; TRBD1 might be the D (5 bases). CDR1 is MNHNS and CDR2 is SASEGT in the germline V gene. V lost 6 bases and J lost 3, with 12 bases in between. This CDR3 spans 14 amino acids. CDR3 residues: CASRQDPLGNTIYF. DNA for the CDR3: TGTGCCAGCAGACAGGACCCCCTTGGAAACACCATATATTTT.

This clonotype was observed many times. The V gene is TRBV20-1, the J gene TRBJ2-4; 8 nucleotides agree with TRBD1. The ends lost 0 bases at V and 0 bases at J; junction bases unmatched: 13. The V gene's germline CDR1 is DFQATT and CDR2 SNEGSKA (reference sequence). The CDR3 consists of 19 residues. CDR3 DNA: TGCAGTGCTAGAGATCCTGACAGGGGAATCAAAATAGCCAAAAACATTCAGTACTTC. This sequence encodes CSARDPDRGIKIAKNIQYF.

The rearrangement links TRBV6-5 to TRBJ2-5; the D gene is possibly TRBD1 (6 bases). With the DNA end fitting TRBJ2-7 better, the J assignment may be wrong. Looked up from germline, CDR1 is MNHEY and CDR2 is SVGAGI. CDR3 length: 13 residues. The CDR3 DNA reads TGTGCCAGCAGTTCGACAGGACCCTACGAGCAGTACTTC. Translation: CASSSTGPYEQYF.

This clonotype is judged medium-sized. DNA for the CDR3: TGTGCCAGCAGTGAAGAAGGGGAGGCTTTCGGGCCTAACTACAATGAGCAGTTCTTC. Residues: CASSEEGEAFGPNYNEQFF. The V gene is TRBV6-1, the J gene TRBJ2-1, with D tentatively TRBD2 (6 bases). The V gene's germline CDR1 is MNHNS and CDR2 SASEGT. V was trimmed by 1 base and J by 3 bases, leaving 22 bases between them. The length of the CDR3 is 19 residues.

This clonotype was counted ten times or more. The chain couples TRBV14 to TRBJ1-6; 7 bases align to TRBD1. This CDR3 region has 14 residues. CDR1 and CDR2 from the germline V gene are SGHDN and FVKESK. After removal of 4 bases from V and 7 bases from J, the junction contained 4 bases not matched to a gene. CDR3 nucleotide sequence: TGTGCCAGCAGCCGCGGACAGGAGAATTCACCCCTCCACTTT. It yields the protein CASSRGQENSPLHF. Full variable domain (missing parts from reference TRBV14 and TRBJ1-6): EAGVTQFPSHSVIEKGQTVTLRCDPISGHDNLYWYRRVMGKEIKFLLHFVKESKQDESGMPNNRFLAERTGGTYSTLKVQPAELEDSGVYFCASSRGQENSPLHFGNGTRLTVT.

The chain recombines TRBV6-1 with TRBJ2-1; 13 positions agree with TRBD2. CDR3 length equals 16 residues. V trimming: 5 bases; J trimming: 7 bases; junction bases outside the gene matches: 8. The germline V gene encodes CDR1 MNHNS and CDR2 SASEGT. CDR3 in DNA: TGTGCCAGCAGTAATCCAACTAGCGGGAGGGTTAATGAGCAGTTCTTC. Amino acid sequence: CASSNPTSGRVNEQFF.